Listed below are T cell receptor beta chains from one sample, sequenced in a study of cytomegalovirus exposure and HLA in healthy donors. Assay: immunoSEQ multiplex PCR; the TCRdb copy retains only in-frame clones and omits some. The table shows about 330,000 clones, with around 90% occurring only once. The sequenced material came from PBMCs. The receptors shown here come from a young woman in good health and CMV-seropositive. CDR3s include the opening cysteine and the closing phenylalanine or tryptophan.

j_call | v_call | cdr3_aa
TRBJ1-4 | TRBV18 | CASSPTGQGAKEKLFF
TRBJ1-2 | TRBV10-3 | CAITPTGYFYGYTF
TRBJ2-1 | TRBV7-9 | CASSSIQGNNEQFF
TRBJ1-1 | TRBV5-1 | CASKVDRGGTEAFF
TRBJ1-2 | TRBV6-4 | CASSDSWRGQSYGYTF
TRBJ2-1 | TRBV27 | CASSFFPGTSAVDEQFF
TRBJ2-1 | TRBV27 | CASSFGGINEQFF
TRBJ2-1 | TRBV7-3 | CASSKGGNEQFF
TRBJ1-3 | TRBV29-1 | CSAVTGSGNTIYF
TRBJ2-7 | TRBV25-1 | CASSESPGVYEQYF
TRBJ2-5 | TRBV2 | CASSEGYQETQYF
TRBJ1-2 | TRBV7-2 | CASSLRDRGYGYTF
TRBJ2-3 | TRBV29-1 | CSVVPGQESTDTQYF
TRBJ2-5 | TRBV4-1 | CASSQWGDRDQETQYF
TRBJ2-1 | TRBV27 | CASSLTGDNEQFF
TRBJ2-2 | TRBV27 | CASSSVPGELFF
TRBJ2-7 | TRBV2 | CASSEAGTGAHEQYF
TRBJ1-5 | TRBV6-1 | CASSDFQPQHF
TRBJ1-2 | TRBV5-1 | CASSPSSGGEYYGYTF
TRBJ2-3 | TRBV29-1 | CSVEFRAGGPDTQYF
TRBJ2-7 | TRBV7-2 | CASSPWTGGEYEQYF
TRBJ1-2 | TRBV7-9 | CASSLSGSGYTF
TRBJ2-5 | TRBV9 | CASSVTTVEETQYF
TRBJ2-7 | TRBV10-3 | CAISESASGEEQYF
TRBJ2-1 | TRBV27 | CASSTGLAGGPWEEQFF
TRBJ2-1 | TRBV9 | CASSVTSGGKVQYNEQFF
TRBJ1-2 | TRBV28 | CASSFRTNYGYTF
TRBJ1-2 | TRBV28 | CASTQTGAYGYTF
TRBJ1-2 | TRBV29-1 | CSVDVPGQGMNYGYTF
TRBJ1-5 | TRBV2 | CASSGGQGENQPQHF
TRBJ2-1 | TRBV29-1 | CSVEVGSSYNEQFF
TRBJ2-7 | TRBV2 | CASSVGTGGFYEQYF
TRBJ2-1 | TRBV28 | CASSFIRESSYNEQFF
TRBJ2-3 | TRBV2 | CASSEKRHTQYF
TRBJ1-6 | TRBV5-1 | CASSLDPGQGNSPLHF
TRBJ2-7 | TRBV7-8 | CASTQWASGQPYEQYF
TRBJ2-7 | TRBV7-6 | CASSLGGSEQYF
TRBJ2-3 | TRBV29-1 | CSVGTSGSGDTQYF
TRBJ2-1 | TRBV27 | CASSYNYGGNEQFF
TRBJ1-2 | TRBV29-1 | CSVKRTGGYGYTF
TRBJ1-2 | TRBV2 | CASRDYGYTF
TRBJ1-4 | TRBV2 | CASRLRAPTAASNEKLFF
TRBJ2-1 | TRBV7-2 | CASSLLAGGLFF
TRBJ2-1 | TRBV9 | CASSSLHPVGEQFF
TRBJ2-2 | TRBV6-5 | CASTGVAGELFF
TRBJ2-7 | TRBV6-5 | CASRRDRVVYEQYF
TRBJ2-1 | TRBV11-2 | CASSSLTGAGEQFF
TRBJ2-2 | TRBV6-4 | CASSRLAGNTGELFF
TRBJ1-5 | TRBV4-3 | CASSQLQGRQPQHF